Presented here are 21 T cell receptor beta chains from one specimen sequenced in a study of somatic mutations in cytotoxic T cells in rheumatoid arthritis. Clones were read by immunoSEQ multiplex PCR, and TCRdb kept only the in-frame ones, dropping some. The sample yields 14,000 or so clones, around 77% seen once. Input material: CD8+ T cells sorted from blood. All receptors come from an adult with rheumatoid arthritis.

This clone was observed a handful of times. At the DNA level, this CDR3 is encoded by other sequences in the same sample as well. The chain joins TRBV5-6 to TRBJ1-1; perhaps TRBD1 as D (5 bases). CDR3 length: 12 residues. The ends were cut back, 1 base at V and 5 bases at J, with 6 bases in the middle. CDR1 is SGHDT, CDR2 YYEEEE, per germline. This CDR3 reads CASSLRGTEAFF. The CDR3 nucleotides are TGTGCCAGCAGCTTGAGGGGTACTGAAGCTTTCTTT. Combining the CDR3 with reference TRBV5-6 and TRBJ1-1 gives the whole variable domain DAGVTQSPTHLIKTRGQQVTLRCSPKSGHDTVSWYQQALGQGPQFIFQYYEEEERQRGNFPDRFSGHQFPNYSSELNVNALLLGDSALYLCASSLRGTEAFFGQGTRLTVV.

This clone appeared once. The rearrangement uses TRBV27 and TRBJ1-1; D unresolved. This CDR3 region has 13 residues. CDR1 is MNHEY and CDR2 is SMNVEV in the germline V gene (reference sequence). Trimming pared 4 bases from V and 6 bases from J, leaving 12 bases between. In DNA form, the CDR3 reads TGTGCCAGCAGTTCACACATCATCGCTGAAGCTTTCTTT. This sequence encodes CASSSHIIAEAFF.

By sample fraction, this clone is medium-sized. This chain uses TRBV9 with TRBJ2-7; D may be TRBD2 (6 bases). Germline V gene sequence: CDR1 SGDLS, CDR2 YYNGEE. This CDR3 contains 13 residues. With 0 bases removed from V and 7 bases from J, the gap between germline ends came to 11 bases. CDR3 in DNA: TGTGCCAGCAGCGTAGCCGGGGGTGGGGAGCAGTACTTC. Its translation: CASSVAGGGEQYF.

The rearrangement links TRBV6-4 to TRBJ2-5, with D hard to call. Trimming stripped 3 bases from V and 3 bases from J, with 11 bases between. The CDR3 spans 14 residues. CDR1 and CDR2 (germline): MRHNA, SNTAGT. CDR3 bases: TGTGCCAGCAGTGATCGCCTAGTTGAAGAGACCCAGTACTTC. This codes for CASSDRLVEETQYF.

V and J are TRBV10-3 and TRBJ2-1; D unresolved. The length of the CDR3 is 12 residues. Trimming left V 5 bases short and J 4 bases short, with 6 bases between. In germline, CDR1 is ENHRY, CDR2 SYGVKD. CDR3 bases: TGTGCCATCAGTACACCGTACAATGAGCAGTTCTTC. Its translation is CAISTPYNEQFF.

This chain joins TRBV5-4 and TRBJ1-1; D not certain. CDR1 is SGHNT, CDR2 YYREEE, per germline (reference sequence). Trimming removed 1 base from V and 2 bases from J, with 6 bases in between. This CDR3 contains 13 residues. The CDR3 DNA sequence: TGTGCCAGCAGCTTGTCCGAAAACACTGAAGCTTTCTTT. Protein: CASSLSENTEAFF. The entire variable domain, with the rest obtained from reference TRBV5-4 and TRBJ1-1, is as follows: ETGVTQSPTHLIKTRGQQVTLRCSSQSGHNTVSWYQQALGQGPQFIFQYYREEENGRGNFPPRFSGLQFPNYSSELNVNALELDDSALYLCASSLSENTEAFFGQGTRLTVV.

This clone was detected only once. The CDR3 loop is CASSRELSSYNEQFF. As DNA, the CDR3 is TGTGCCAGCAGTCGGGAGCTAAGCTCCTACAATGAGCAGTTCTTC. V gene TRBV21-1 combines with J gene TRBJ2-1; the table's TRBD2 call for D was not verified on the DNA. TRBV21-1 is tagged as a pseudogene. CDR3 length: 15 amino acids.

The V gene is TRBV13, the J gene TRBJ2-7; 11 bases match TRBD1. Trimming at V came to 4 bases and at J to 6 bases, leaving 2 bases not matched to a gene. The CDR3 has 13 residues. Germline V gene lookup returns CDR1 PRHDT and CDR2 FYEKMQ (reference sequence). This CDR3 reads CASSSDRGREQYF. The DNA for the CDR3 is TGTGCCAGCAGCTCGGACAGGGGGCGCGAGCAGTACTTC.

The J gene is TRBJ1-4, the V gene TRBV7-9; D gene uncertain. V was cut by 4 bases and J by 8 bases, with 11 bases left in between. Germline CDR1 is SEHNR and CDR2 is FQNEAQ (reference sequence). The CDR3 totals 13 residues. The CDR3 loop is CASSSPGTEKLFF. In DNA form, the CDR3 reads TGTGCCAGCAGCTCGCCCGGCACGGAAAAACTGTTTTTT. Full variable domain (outside the CDR3, taken from reference TRBV7-9 and TRBJ1-4): DTGVSQNPRHKITKRGQNVTFRCDPISEHNRLYWYRQTLGQGPEFLTYFQNEAQLEKSRLLSDRFSAERPKGSFSTLEIQRTEQGDSAMYLCASSSPGTEKLFFGSGTQLSVL.

This rearrangement joins TRBV6-6 to TRBJ2-7; tentatively, D is TRBD1 (8 bases). Germline CDR1 is MNHNY and CDR2 is SVGAGI (reference sequence). This CDR3 contains 16 residues. V was shortened by 4 bases and J by 5 bases, with 21 bases between the two germline ends. The CDR3: CASSWTGRVSLDEQYF. CDR3 sequence (DNA): TGTGCCAGCAGTTGGACAGGGAGGGTCAGCCTCGACGAGCAGTACTTC.

As for this clone: Within the sample, other DNA sequences also encode this same CDR3. The chain joins TRBV5-1 to TRBJ2-7; 11 bases are a match to TRBD1. The length of the CDR3 is 14 residues. From germline, CDR1 is SGHRS and CDR2 YFSETQ. V gave up 4 bases and J gave up 2 bases; unmatched junction bases: 2. CDR3 sequence: CASSLGQGAYEQYF. The CDR3 region has the DNA TGCGCCAGCAGCCTGGGACAGGGGGCCTACGAGCAGTACTTC.

This chain links TRBV7-8 with TRBJ2-5, with TRBD1 matching over 7 bases. V lost 5 bases and J lost 4; bases outside the gene matches: 10. CDR1 and CDR2 (germline): SGHVS, FQNEAQ. CDR3 length equals 15 residues. The CDR3 sequence is CASSPRDRPGETQYF. As DNA, the CDR3 is TGTGCCAGCAGCCCACGGGACAGACCTGGAGAGACCCAGTACTTC.

This chain connects TRBV19 to TRBJ1-5; a weak D match, TRBD1 (5 bases). CDR1 and CDR2 (germline): LNHDA, SQIVND (reference sequence). CDR3 size: 16 residues. V was pared by 2 bases and J by 0 bases, with 11 bases between. Here the CDR3 reads CASSIIRVVSNQPQHF. DNA for the CDR3: TGTGCCAGTAGTATAATCAGGGTTGTTAGCAATCAGCCCCAGCATTTT.

This clone was counted once. V usage is TRBV7-9 and J usage is TRBJ2-1; 9 bases match TRBD1. CDR1 SEHNR and CDR2 FQNEAQ come from the germline V gene (reference sequence). The CDR3 contains 13 residues. With V trimmed by 7 bases and J by 7 bases, 5 bases remained unmatched. The CDR3: CASMDRGRNEQFF. CDR3 DNA sequence: TGTGCCAGCATGGACAGGGGTAGGAATGAGCAGTTCTTC.

V gene TRBV7-6 combines with J gene TRBJ2-5; a weak D match, TRBD1 (5 bases). The V gene lost 0 bases and the J gene lost 5 bases, with 19 bases spanning the gap. The CDR3 is 17 amino acids. Germline V CDR1 and CDR2: SGHVS, FNYEAQ. CDR3: CASSLATDEWVRETQYF. The CDR3 DNA reads TGTGCCAGCAGCTTAGCGACAGACGAGTGGGTACGTGAGACCCAGTACTTC.

The chain recombines TRBV9 with TRBJ2-1; TRBD1 might be the D (6 bases). Germline V lookup: CDR1 SGDLS, CDR2 YYNGEE. Trimming left V 0 bases short and J 2 bases short, with 12 bases between. This CDR3 is 16 amino acids long. The CDR3 here is CASSVASQGTYNEQFF. The DNA for the CDR3 is TGTGCCAGCAGCGTAGCATCCCAGGGGACCTACAATGAGCAGTTCTTC. The entire variable domain, with the rest obtained from reference TRBV9 and TRBJ2-1, is as follows: DSGVTQTPKHLITATGQRVTLRCSPRSGDLSVYWYQQSLDQGLQFLIQYYNGEERAKGNILERFSAQQFPDLHSELNLSSLELGDSALYFCASSVASQGTYNEQFFGPGTRLTVL.

This chain links TRBV6-5 with TRBJ1-4; no reliable D call. The length of the CDR3 is 14 residues. From germline, CDR1 is MNHEY and CDR2 SVGAGI. V was shortened by 5 bases and J by 6 bases, with 13 bases between the two germline ends. CDR3 amino acids: CASSPGPGDEKLFF. Here the CDR3 DNA reads TGTGCCAGCAGTCCAGGCCCGGGCGATGAAAAACTGTTTTTT.

The chain joins TRBV6-5 to TRBJ1-3; 8 bases match TRBD1. The length of the CDR3 is 15 residues. Unmatched junction bases numbered 4, after V lost 6 bases and J lost 0 bases. Germline CDR1 and CDR2: MNHEY and SVGAGI. CDR3 amino acids: CASSAGQGSGNTIYF. As DNA, the CDR3 is TGTGCCAGCAGCGCAGGACAGGGCTCTGGAAACACCATATATTTT.

The gene calls are TRBV6-5 and TRBJ1-4; D possibly corresponds to TRBD1 (6 bases). Per germline, CDR1 MNHEY and CDR2 SVGAGI. Trimming cost V 2 bases and J 4 bases, with 8 bases left between them. The CDR3 covers 14 residues. CDR3 in DNA: TGTGCCAGCAGTTACGGGGGCCGTAATGAAAAACTGTTTTTT. Translating gives CASSYGGRNEKLFF.

The chain combines TRBV15 with TRBJ2-3; tentative D call: TRBD1 (7 bases). This CDR3 is 19 amino acids long. V lost 5 bases, J lost 2 bases, and 26 bases lay in between. Germline V lookup: CDR1 LNHNV, CDR2 YYDKDF (reference sequence). Written as DNA, the CDR3 is TGTGCCACCAGCTCCACGCGGACAGGCGACGGGAGTCACACAGATACGCAGTATTTT. It is translated as CATSSTRTGDGSHTDTQYF.

This clone turned up a few times. The chain combines TRBV2 with TRBJ2-7; maybe TRBD1 (6 bases). V was trimmed by 6 bases and J by 3 bases, leaving 12 bases between them. The CDR3 loop spans 13 amino acids. Germline V gives CDR1 SNHLY, CDR2 FYNNEI. The DNA of the CDR3 is TGTGCCAGCAGGCCTCAGGACAGCTACGAGCAGTACTTC. Its translation: CASRPQDSYEQYF.